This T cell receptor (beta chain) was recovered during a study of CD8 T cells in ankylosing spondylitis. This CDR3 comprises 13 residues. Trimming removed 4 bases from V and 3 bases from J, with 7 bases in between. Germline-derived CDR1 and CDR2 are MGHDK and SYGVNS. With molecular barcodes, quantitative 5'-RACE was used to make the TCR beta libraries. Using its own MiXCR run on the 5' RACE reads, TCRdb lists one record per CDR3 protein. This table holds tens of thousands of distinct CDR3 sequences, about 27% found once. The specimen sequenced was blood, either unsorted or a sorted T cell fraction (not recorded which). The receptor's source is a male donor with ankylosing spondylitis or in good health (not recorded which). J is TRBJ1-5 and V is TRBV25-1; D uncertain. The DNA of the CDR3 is TGTGCCAGCAGTGGACCGAACAATCAGCCCCAGCATTTT. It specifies CASSGPNNQPQHF. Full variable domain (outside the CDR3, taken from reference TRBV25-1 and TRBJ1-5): EADIYQTPRYLVIGTGKKITLECSQTMGHDKMYWYQQDPGMELHLIHYSYGVNSTEKGDLSSESTVSRIRTEHFPLTLESARPSHTSQYLCASSGPNNQPQHFGDGTRLSIL.